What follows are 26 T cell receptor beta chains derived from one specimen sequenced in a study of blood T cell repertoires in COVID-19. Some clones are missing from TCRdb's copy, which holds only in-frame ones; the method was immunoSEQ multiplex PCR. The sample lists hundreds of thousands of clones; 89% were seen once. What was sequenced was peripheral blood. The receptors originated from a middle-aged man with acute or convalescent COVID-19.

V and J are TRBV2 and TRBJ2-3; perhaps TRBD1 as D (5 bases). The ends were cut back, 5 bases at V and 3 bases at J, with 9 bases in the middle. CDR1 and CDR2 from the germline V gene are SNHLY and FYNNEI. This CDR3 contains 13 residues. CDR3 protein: CASSPRETDTQYF. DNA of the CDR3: TGTGCCAGCAGTCCCAGGGAAACAGATACGCAGTATTTT.

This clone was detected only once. CDR3 sequence: CAISETPGQVSPLHF. CDR3 coding DNA: TGTGCCATCAGTGAGACTCCGGGACAGGTGTCACCCCTCCACTTT. V usage is TRBV10-3 and J usage is TRBJ1-6, with 8 bases that match TRBD1. The trim removed 2 bases at V and 10 bases at J, leaving 7 bases unmatched. Germline V gene data show CDR1 as ENHRY and CDR2 as SYGVKD. There are 15 residues in the CDR3.

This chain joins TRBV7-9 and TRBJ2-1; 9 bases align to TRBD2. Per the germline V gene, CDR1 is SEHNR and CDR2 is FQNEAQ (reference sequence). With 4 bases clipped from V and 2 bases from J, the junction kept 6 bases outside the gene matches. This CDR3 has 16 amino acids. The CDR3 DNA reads TGTGCCAGCAGCTCCCTAGCGGGACGGACCTACAATGAGCAGTTCTTC. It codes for CASSSLAGRTYNEQFF.

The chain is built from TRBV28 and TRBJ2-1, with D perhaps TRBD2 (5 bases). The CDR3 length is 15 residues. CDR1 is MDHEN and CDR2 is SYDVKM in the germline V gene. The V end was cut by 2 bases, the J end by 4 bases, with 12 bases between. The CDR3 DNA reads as TGTGCCAGCAGTTTAATAGGCCGGGGTTACAATGAGCAGTTCTTC. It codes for CASSLIGRGYNEQFF.

The CDR3 region is CASSLGGGVTIYF. CDR3 nucleotide sequence: TGTGCCAGCAGCTTAGGTGGCGGGGTCACCATATATTTT. The chain couples TRBV11-2 to TRBJ1-3; D gene unclear. This CDR3 contains 13 residues. V shed 1 base and J shed 9 bases, with 10 bases lying between them. The germline CDR1 and CDR2 sequences are SGHAT and FQNNGV. The full variable domain, its missing parts supplied by reference TRBV11-2 and TRBJ1-3, is EAGVAQSPRYKIIEKRQSVAFWCNPISGHATLYWYQQILGQGPKLLIQFQNNGVVDDSQLPKDRFSAERLKGVDSTLKIQPAKLEDSAVYLCASSLGGGVTIYFGEGSWLTVV.

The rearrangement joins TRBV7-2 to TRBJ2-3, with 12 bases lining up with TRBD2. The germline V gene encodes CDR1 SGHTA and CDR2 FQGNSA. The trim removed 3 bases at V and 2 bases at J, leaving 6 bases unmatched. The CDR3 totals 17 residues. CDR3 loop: CASSLTSGGLLTDTQYF. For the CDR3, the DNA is TGTGCCAGCAGCTTGACTAGCGGGGGCCTTCTCACAGATACGCAGTATTTT.

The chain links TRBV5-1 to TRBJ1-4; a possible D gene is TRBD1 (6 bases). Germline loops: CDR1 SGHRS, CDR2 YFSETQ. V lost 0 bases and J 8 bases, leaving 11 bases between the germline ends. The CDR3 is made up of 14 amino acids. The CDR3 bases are TGCGCCAGCAGCTTGGTCCAGGGGAACGAAAAACTGTTTTTT. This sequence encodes CASSLVQGNEKLFF. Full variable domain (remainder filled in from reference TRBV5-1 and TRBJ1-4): KAGVTQTPRYLIKTRGQQVTLSCSPISGHRSVSWYQQTPGQGLQFLFEYFSETQRNKGNFPGRFSGRQFSNSRSEMNVSTLELGDSALYLCASSLVQGNEKLFFGSGTQLSVL.

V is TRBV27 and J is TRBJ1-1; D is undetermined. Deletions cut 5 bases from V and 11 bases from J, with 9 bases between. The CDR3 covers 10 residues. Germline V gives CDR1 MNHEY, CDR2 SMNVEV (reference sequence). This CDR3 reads CASSPGVAFF. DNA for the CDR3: TGTGCCAGCAGTCCCGGGGTGGCTTTCTTT.

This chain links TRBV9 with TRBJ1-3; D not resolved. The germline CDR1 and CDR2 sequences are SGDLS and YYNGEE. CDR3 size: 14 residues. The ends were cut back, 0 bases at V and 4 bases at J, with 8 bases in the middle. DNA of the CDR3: TGTGCCAGCAGCGTAGAACAGACAGGAAACACCATATATTTT. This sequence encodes CASSVEQTGNTIYF.

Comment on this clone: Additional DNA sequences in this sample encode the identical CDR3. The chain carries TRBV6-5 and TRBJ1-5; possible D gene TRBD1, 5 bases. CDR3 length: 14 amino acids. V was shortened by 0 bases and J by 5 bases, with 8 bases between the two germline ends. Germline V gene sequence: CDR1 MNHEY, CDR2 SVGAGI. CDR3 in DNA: TGTGCCAGCAGTTACTCAGGGGCCGATCAGCCCCAGCATTTT. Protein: CASSYSGADQPQHF.

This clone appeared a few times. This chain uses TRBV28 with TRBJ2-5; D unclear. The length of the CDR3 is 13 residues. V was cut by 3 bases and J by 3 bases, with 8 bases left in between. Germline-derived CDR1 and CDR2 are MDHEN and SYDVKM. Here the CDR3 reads CASSFNQEETQYF. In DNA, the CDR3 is TGTGCCAGCAGTTTTAATCAGGAAGAGACCCAGTACTTC.

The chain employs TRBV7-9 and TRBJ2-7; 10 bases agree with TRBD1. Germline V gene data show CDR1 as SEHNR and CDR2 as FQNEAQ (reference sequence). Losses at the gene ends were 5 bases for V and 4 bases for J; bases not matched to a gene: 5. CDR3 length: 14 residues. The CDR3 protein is CASSRQGARYEQYF. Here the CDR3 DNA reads TGTGCCAGCAGCCGACAGGGGGCGCGGTACGAGCAGTACTTC.

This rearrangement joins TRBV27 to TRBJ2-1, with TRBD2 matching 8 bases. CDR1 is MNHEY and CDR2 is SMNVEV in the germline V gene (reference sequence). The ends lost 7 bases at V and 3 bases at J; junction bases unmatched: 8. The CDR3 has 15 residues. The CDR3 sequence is CASTPSGSIYNEQFF. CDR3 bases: TGTGCCAGCACCCCCAGCGGGAGTATCTACAATGAGCAGTTCTTC.

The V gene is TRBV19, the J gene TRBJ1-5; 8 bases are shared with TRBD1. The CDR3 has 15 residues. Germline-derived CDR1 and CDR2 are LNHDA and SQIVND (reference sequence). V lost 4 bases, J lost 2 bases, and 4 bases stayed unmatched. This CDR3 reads CASSRQGFGNQPQHF. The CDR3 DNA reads TGTGCCAGTAGTAGACAGGGGTTTGGCAATCAGCCCCAGCATTTT.

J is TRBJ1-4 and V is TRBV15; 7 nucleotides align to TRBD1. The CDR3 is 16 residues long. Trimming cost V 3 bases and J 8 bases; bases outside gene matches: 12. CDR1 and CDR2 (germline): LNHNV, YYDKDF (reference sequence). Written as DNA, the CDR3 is TGTGCCACCAGCAGGCGATCCGGGACAGTCTCAGAAAAACTGTTTTTT. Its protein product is CATSRRSGTVSEKLFF.

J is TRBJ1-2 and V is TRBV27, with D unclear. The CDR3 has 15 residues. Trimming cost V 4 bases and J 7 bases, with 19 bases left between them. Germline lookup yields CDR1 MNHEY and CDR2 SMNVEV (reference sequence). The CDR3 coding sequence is TGTGCCAGCAGTTCACACTTAGGGAGGGCGAGTGGCTACACCTTC. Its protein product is CASSSHLGRASGYTF.

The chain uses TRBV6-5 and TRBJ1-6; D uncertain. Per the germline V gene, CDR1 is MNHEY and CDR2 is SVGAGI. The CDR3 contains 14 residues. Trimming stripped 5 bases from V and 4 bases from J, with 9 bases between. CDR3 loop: CASSIRGYNSPLHF. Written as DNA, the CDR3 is TGTGCCAGCAGTATCCGGGGTTATAATTCACCCCTCCACTTT.

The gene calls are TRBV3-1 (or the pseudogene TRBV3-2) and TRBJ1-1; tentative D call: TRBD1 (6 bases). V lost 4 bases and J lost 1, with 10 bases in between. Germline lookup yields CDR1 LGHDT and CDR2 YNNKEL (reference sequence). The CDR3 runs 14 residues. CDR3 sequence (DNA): TGTGCCAGCAGCCGAGGACAGTCGAACACTGAAGCTTTCTTT. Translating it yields CASSRGQSNTEAFF.

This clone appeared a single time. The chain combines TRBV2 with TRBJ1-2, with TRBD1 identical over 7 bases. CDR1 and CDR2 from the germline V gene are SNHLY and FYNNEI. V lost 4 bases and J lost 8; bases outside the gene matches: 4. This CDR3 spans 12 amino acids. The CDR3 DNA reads TGTGCCAGCAGTGTCCAGGGGGAGGGCTACACCTTC. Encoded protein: CASSVQGEGYTF.

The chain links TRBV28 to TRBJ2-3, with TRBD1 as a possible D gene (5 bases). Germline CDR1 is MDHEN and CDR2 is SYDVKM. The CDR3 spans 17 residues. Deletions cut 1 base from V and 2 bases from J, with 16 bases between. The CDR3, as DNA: TGTGCCAGCAGTTTATTGTCCAGGGCGGTCATCACAGATACGCAGTATTTT. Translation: CASSLLSRAVITDTQYF.

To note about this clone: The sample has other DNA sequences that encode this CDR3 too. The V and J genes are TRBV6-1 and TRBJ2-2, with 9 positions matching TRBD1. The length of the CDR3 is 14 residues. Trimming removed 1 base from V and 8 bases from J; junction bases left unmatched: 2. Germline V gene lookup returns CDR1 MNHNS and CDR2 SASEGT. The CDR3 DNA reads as TGTGCCAGCAGTGAAGGGACAGGGGCTGGGGAGCTGTTTTTT. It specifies CASSEGTGAGELFF.

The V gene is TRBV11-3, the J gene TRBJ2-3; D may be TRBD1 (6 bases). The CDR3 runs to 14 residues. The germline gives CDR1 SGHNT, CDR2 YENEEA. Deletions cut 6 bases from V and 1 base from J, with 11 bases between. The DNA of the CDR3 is TGTGCCAGCAGTACCCGGACAGGCACAGATACGCAGTATTTT. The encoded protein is CASSTRTGTDTQYF.

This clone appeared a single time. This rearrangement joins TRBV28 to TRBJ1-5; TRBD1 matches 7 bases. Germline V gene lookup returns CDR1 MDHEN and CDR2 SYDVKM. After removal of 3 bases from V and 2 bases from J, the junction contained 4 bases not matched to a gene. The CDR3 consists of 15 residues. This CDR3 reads CASSFTGVGNQPQHF. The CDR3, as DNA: TGTGCCAGCAGTTTCACAGGGGTGGGCAATCAGCCCCAGCATTTT.

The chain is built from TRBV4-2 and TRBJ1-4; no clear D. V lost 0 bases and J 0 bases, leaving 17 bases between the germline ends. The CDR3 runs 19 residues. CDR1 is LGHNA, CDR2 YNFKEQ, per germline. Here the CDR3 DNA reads TGTGCCAGCAGCCAAGATGGCTACAGAACGAGCTCAACTAATGAAAAACTGTTTTTT. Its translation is CASSQDGYRTSSTNEKLFF.

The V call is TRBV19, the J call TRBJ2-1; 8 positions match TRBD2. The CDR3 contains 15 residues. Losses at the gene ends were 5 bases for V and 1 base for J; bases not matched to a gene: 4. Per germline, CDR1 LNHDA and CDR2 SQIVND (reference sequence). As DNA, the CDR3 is TGTGCCAGTAGTCGTAGCGGGGTGTCCTACAATGAGCAGTTCTTC. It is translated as CASSRSGVSYNEQFF. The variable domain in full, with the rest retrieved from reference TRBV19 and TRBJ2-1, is DGGITQSPKYLFRKEGQNVTLSCEQNLNHDAMYWYRQDPGQGLRLIYYSQIVNDFQKGDIAEGYSVSREKKESFPLTVTSAQKNPTAFYLCASSRSGVSYNEQFFGPGTRLTVL.

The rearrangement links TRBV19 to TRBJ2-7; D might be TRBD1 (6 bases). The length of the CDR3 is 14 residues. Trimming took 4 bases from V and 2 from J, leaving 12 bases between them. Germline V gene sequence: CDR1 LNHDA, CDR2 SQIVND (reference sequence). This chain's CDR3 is CASSNQGPTYEQYF. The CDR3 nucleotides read TGTGCCAGTAGTAACCAGGGGCCTACCTACGAGCAGTACTTC.